This entry lists 20 T cell receptor beta chains sequenced from one sample in a study of Graves' ophthalmopathy and Graves' hyperthyroidism. RNA served as the template for amplifying TCR beta CDR3 regions. HTBI-primed RT-PCR formed the first round, and a multiplex PCR formed the second. MiXCR was run by TCRdb on the multiplex PCR reads, yielding one entry per CDR3 protein. Altogether roughly 400,000 distinct CDR3 sequences are present, around 16% being singletons, with the ten largest covering about 1.6%. The source material was peripheral blood. These receptors all come from a woman between 18 and 29 years old with Graves' ophthalmopathy.

This clonotype has at least ten counts. V usage is TRBV28 and J usage is TRBJ2-7; D is perhaps TRBD2 (5 bases). Germline CDR1 and CDR2: MDHEN and SYDVKM. The CDR3 consists of 11 residues. Between the trimmed V and J ends, which lost 7 bases and 9 bases, there was a span of 13 bases. The CDR3 loop is CASKGGPRQYF. The CDR3 DNA reads TGTGCCAGCAAAGGAGGACCGAGGCAGTACTTC.

The rearrangement uses TRBV6-1 and TRBJ2-5, with TRBD2 as a possible D gene (5 bases). The V gene's germline CDR1 is MNHNS and CDR2 SASEGT. The CDR3 totals 15 residues. Trimming shortened V by 6 bases and J by 2 bases, and 16 bases separated the two germline ends. The CDR3 reads CASSTPGGAQETQYF. The CDR3 DNA follows: TGTGCCAGCAGCACGCCCGGAGGCGCTCAAGAGACCCAGTACTTC.

V usage is TRBV30 and J usage is TRBJ1-1, with D tentatively TRBD1 (5 bases). Germline values: CDR1 GTSNPN, CDR2 SVGIG (reference sequence). The CDR3 runs to 14 residues. Trimming took off 1 base at V and 0 bases at J, with 9 bases between the two ends. CDR3 in amino acids: CAWSGTLMNTEAFF. CDR3 bases: TGTGCCTGGAGTGGGACACTTATGAACACTGAAGCTTTCTTT.

This chain links TRBV6-1 with TRBJ2-7; D could derive from TRBD1 or TRBD2 (6 bases each). The CDR3 is made up of 13 amino acids. The germline V and J ends were trimmed by 5 bases and 9 bases, with 17 bases remaining between them. CDR1 is MNHNS, CDR2 SASEGT, per germline. CDR3 amino acids: CASSLTGAGGQYF. In nucleotides, the CDR3 is TGTGCCAGCAGTCTGACAGGCGCCGGGGGGCAGTACTTC.

This clonotype showed up many times. This chain uses TRBV20-1 with TRBJ1-2, with unresolved D. The CDR3 covers 15 residues. V was cut by 0 bases and J by 6 bases, with 17 bases left in between. From germline, CDR1 is DFQATT and CDR2 SNEGSKA (reference sequence). CDR3 region: CSARDPFGGLDGYTF. DNA of the CDR3: TGCAGTGCTAGAGATCCCTTTGGAGGGTTGGATGGCTACACCTTC.

In this sample, this clonotype turned up many times. This chain links TRBV7-2 with TRBJ2-7, with 8 bases that match TRBD2. The germline V gene encodes CDR1 SGHTA and CDR2 FQGNSA. Germline trimming cut 3 bases from V and 6 bases from J; bases unmatched to any gene: 7. The CDR3 extends over 14 amino acids. The CDR3 loop reads CASSFGGGPLEQYF. CDR3 bases: TGTGCCAGCAGCTTTGGCGGGGGGCCCCTCGAGCAGTACTTC.

This clonotype was counted at least ten times. The chain recombines TRBV4-3 with TRBJ1-1; no clear D gene. Germline lookup yields CDR1 LGHNA and CDR2 YSLEER. CDR3 length: 16 amino acids. Trimming cost V 1 base and J 3 bases, with 15 bases left between them. This CDR3 reads CASSQGARSGYTEAFF. CDR3 DNA sequence: TGCGCCAGCAGCCAAGGGGCGCGGTCGGGCTACACTGAAGCTTTCTTT.

The chain carries TRBV25-1 and TRBJ1-1; no firm D call. The V and J ends lost 5 bases and 3 bases respectively, with 7 bases between them. The CDR3 covers 12 residues. From germline, CDR1 is MGHDK and CDR2 SYGVNS. CDR3 in DNA: TGTGCCAGCAGTTCGGCGTACACTGAAGCTTTCTTT. Encoded protein: CASSSAYTEAFF.

This clonotype was seen ten or more times. The chain has TRBV12-3 or TRBV12-4 and TRBJ2-4; D uncertain. The germline V and J ends were trimmed by 6 bases and 0 bases, with 6 bases remaining between them. This CDR3 contains 13 residues. For the CDR3, the DNA is TGTGCCAGCAGGAGTATAGCCAAAAACATTCAGTACTTC. This sequence encodes CASRSIAKNIQYF.

This clonotype was observed many times. Written as DNA, the CDR3 is TGCGCCAGCAGCCAAGGGACATCGTATGGCTACACCTTC. It translates to CASSQGTSYGYTF. The gene calls are TRBV4-3 and TRBJ1-2; D is possibly TRBD1 (5 bases). V lost 1 base and J lost 5, with 8 bases in between. The germline gives CDR1 LGHNA, CDR2 YSLEER. The CDR3 extends over 13 amino acids.

CDR3 residues: CAWSVTSGTDTQYF. CDR3 coding DNA: TGTGCCTGGAGTGTAACTAGCGGCACAGATACGCAGTATTTT. The chain combines TRBV30 with TRBJ2-3; the match to TRBD2 covers 7 bases. The CDR3 extends over 14 amino acids. The germline V gene encodes CDR1 GTSNPN and CDR2 SVGIG (reference sequence). V trimming: 0 bases; J trimming: 1 base; junction bases outside the gene matches: 1.

This clonotype occurred a few times. V gene TRBV28 combines with J gene TRBJ2-5; TRBD1 agrees at 9 bases. The germline CDR1 and CDR2 sequences are MDHEN and SYDVKM. CDR3 length: 16 amino acids. The V segment lost 5 bases and the J segment 4 bases; nucleotides outside the gene matches: 11. CDR3 sequence: CASSQEGQGGGETQYF. In DNA form, the CDR3 reads TGTGCCAGCAGTCAAGAGGGACAGGGAGGAGGAGAGACCCAGTACTTC.

This clonotype was recorded many times. The chain is built from TRBV29-1 and TRBJ2-7; TRBD2 agrees at 8 bases. The CDR3 is 13 residues long. Trimming at V came to 7 bases and at J to 4 bases, leaving 9 bases not matched to a gene. Germline V gives CDR1 SQVTM, CDR2 ANQGSEA. CDR3 nucleotide sequence: TGCAGCGGATCGGCGGGGGGAGGATACGAGCAGTACTTC. Its translation is CSGSAGGGYEQYF.

This clonotype has at least ten counts. The J gene is TRBJ2-5, the V gene TRBV4-3; no clear D. The CDR3 covers 14 residues. Trimming removed 4 bases at V and 5 bases at J, with 14 bases between. Germline V gene sequence: CDR1 LGHNA, CDR2 YSLEER. Written as DNA, the CDR3 is TGCGCCAGCAGCCCCTCGTCAGCCGGGGAGACCCAGTACTTC. Translation: CASSPSSAGETQYF.

The chain recombines TRBV6-1 with TRBJ2-7; D tentatively fits TRBD1 or TRBD2 (5 bases each). The CDR3 consists of 15 residues. The germline V and J ends were trimmed by 1 base and 3 bases, with 13 bases remaining between them. CDR1 and CDR2 from the germline V gene are MNHNS and SASEGT. The CDR3 DNA sequence: TGTGCCAGCAGTGAAGAGGCAGGGACCTTCTACGAGCAGTACTTC. It yields the protein CASSEEAGTFYEQYF.

This clonotype was detected ten times or more. A read error may explain this, as a much larger clone is one base away. This likely comes from a read error, as the CDR3 has no conserved phenylalanine or tryptophan at its end. The chain couples TRBV15 to TRBJ1-1; D is uncertain. Germline V lookup: CDR1 LNHNV, CDR2 YYDKDF (reference sequence). V was cut by 0 bases and J by 5 bases, with 13 bases left in between. The CDR3 sequence is 15 residues long. In nucleotides, the CDR3 is TGTGCCACCAGCAGAGATGAGGACGGGGAAACTGAAGCTTTCCTT. Protein product: CATSRDEDGETEAFL.

This clonotype has only one observation. This rearrangement joins TRBV6-1 to TRBJ1-1; maybe TRBD1 (6 bases). The CDR3 sequence is 14 residues long. Trimming removed 6 bases from V and 0 bases from J, with 11 bases in between. Per the germline V gene, CDR1 is MNHNS and CDR2 is SASEGT. This CDR3 reads CASSKGVMNTEAFF. The CDR3 DNA is TGTGCCAGCAGCAAGGGGGTAATGAACACTGAAGCTTTCTTT.

Ten or more counts support this clonotype. The gene calls are TRBV6-2 or TRBV6-3 and TRBJ2-6, with D possibly being TRBD2 (6 bases). Germline V CDR1 and CDR2: MNHEY, SVGEGT. V was pared by 0 bases and J by 5 bases, with 14 bases between. CDR3 length: 17 amino acids. The CDR3 spells CASSYSWTGRRANVLTF. CDR3 DNA: TGTGCCAGCAGTTACTCGTGGACGGGGAGGAGGGCCAACGTCCTGACTTTC.

The chain joins TRBV19 to TRBJ1-2; D possibly corresponds to TRBD1 (5 bases). Germline V gives CDR1 LNHDA, CDR2 SQIVND (reference sequence). The CDR3 has 15 amino acids. Trimming took off 4 bases at V and 0 bases at J, with 12 bases between the two ends. This chain's CDR3 is CASSTGTSSNYGYTF. The CDR3 DNA follows: TGTGCCAGTAGTACCGGGACTAGCTCTAACTATGGCTACACCTTC.

This clonotype was counted at least ten times. The chain links TRBV11-2 to TRBJ2-1; D unresolved. Deletions cut 0 bases from V and 5 bases from J, with 8 bases between. The CDR3 covers 14 residues. Germline assignment: CDR1 SGHAT and CDR2 FQNNGV. The CDR3 bases are TGTGCCAGCAGCTTAGAGGTGACCCACAATGAGCAGTTCTTC. It codes for CASSLEVTHNEQFF.